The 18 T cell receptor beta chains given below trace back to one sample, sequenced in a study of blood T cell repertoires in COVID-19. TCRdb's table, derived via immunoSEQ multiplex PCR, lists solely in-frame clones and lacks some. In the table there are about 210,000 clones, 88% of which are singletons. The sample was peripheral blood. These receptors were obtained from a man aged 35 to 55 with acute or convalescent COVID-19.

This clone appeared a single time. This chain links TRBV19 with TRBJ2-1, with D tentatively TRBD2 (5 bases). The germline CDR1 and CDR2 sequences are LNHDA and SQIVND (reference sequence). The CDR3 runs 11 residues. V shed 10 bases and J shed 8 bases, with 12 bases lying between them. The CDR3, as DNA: TGTGCCACAAGCGGCGTCCATGAGCAGTTCTTC. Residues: CATSGVHEQFF.

CDR3 sequence: CASSRGLAKEQYF. CDR3 in DNA: TGTGCCAGTAGTAGGGGACTAGCTAAAGAGCAGTACTTC. The gene calls are TRBV19 and TRBJ2-7, with 9 bases aligning to TRBD2. This CDR3 comprises 13 residues. The junction had 5 bases not matched to a gene; V was cut back by 4 bases and J by 7 bases. Germline CDR1 LNHDA, CDR2 SQIVND (reference sequence).

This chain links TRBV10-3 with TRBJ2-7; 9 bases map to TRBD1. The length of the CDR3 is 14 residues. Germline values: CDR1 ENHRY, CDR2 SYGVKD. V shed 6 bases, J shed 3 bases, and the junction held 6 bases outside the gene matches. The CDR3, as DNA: TGTGCCATCAGACCGGGACAGGGCAACTACGAGCAGTACTTC. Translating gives CAIRPGQGNYEQYF.

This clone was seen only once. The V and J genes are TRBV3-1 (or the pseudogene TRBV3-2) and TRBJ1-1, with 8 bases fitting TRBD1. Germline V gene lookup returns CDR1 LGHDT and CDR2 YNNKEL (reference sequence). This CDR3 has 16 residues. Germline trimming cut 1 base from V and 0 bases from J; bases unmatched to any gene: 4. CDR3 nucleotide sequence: TGTGCCAGCAGCCAAGCAGGGGGCCACATGAACACTGAAGCTTTCTTT. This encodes CASSQAGGHMNTEAFF.

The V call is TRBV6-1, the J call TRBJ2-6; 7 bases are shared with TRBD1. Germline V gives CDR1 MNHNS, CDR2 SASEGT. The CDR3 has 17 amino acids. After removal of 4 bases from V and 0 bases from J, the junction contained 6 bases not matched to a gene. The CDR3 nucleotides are TGTGCCAGCAGTGCTTGGACAGGCAGCTCTGGGGCCAACGTCCTGACTTTC. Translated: CASSAWTGSSGANVLTF.

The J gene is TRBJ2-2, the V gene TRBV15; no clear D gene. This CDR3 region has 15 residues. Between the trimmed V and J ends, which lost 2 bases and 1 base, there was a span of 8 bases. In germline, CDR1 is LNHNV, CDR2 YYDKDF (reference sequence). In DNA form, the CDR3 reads TGTGCCACCAGCAGATGGCTTGGGAACACCGGGGAGCTGTTTTTT. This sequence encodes CATSRWLGNTGELFF. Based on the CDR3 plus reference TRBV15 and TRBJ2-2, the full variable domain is DAMVIQNPRYQVTQFGKPVTLSCSQTLNHNVMYWYQQKSSQAPKLLFHYYDKDFNNEADTPDNFQSRRPNTSFCFLDIRSPGLGDTAMYLCATSRWLGNTGELFFGEGSRLTVL.

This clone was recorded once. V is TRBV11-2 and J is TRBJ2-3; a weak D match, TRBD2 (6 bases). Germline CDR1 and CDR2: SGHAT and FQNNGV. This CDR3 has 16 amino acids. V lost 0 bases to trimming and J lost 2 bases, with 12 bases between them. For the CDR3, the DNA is TGTGCCAGCAGCTTAGATCGGCGGGGCCCCACAGATACGCAGTATTTT. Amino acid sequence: CASSLDRRGPTDTQYF.

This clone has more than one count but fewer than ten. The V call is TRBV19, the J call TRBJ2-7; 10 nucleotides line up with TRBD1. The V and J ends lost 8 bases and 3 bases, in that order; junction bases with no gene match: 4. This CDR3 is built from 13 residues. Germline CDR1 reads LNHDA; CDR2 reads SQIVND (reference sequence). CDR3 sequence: CASSDRGVYEQYF. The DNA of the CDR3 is TGTGCCAGTTCGGACAGGGGGGTCTACGAGCAGTACTTC.

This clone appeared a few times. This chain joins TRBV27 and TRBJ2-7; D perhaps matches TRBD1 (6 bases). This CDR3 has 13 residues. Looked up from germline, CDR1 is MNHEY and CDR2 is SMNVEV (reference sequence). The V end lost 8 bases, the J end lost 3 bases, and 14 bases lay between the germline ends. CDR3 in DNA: TGTGCCAGCGGCAGGGGCAGGAACTACGAGCAGTACTTC. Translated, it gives CASGRGRNYEQYF.

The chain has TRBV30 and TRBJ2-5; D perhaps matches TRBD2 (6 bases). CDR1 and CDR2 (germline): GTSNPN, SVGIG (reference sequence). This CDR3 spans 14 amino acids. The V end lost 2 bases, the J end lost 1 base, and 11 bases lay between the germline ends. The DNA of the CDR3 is TGTGCCTGGAGTTCCGGTAGCGGCCAAGAGACCCAGTACTTC. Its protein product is CAWSSGSGQETQYF.

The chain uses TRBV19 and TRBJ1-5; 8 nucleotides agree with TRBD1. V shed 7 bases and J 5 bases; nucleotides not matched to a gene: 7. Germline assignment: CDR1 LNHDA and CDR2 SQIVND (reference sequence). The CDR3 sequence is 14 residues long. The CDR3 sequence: CASTVSGGYQPQHF. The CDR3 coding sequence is TGTGCCAGTACCGTCTCAGGGGGCTATCAGCCCCAGCATTTT.

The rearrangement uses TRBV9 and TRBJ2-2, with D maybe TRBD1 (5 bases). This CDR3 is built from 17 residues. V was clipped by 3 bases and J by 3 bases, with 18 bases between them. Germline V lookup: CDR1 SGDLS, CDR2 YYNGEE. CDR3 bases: TGTGCCAGCAGCGCAAGCTCCGCAGGGCCTGACACCGGGGAGCTGTTTTTT. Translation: CASSASSAGPDTGELFF.

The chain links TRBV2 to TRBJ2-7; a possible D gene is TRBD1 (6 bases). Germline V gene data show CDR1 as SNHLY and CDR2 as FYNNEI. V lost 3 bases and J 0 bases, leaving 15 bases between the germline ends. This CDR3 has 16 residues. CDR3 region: CASSDLGQRASYEQYF. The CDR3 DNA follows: TGTGCCAGCAGTGATCTGGGACAACGAGCCTCCTACGAGCAGTACTTC.

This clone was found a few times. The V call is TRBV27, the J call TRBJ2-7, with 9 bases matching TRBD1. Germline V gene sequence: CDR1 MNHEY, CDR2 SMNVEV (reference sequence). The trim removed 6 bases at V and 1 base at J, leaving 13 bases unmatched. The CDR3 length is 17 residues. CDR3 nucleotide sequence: TGTGCCAGCAGGTCCTTGGGTCCAGGGACAGGGTCCTACGAGCAGTACTTC. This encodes CASRSLGPGTGSYEQYF.

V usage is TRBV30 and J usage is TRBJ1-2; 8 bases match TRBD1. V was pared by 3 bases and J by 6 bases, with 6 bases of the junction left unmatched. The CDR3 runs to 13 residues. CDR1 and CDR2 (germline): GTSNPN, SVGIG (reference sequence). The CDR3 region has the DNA TGTGCCTGGAGCGTGGGACAGGCGAATGGCTACACCTTC. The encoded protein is CAWSVGQANGYTF.

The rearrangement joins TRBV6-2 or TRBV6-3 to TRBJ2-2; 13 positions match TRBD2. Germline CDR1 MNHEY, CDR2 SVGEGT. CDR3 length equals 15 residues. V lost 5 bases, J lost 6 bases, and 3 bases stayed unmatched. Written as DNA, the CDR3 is TGTGCCAGCAGTCGGACTAGCGGGAGTGCCGGGGAGCTGTTTTTT. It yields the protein CASSRTSGSAGELFF.

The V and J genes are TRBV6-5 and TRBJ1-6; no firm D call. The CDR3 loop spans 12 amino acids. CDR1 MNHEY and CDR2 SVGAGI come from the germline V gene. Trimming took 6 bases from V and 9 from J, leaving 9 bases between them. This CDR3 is CASRATGSPLHF. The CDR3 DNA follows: TGTGCCAGCAGGGCGACGGGTTCACCCCTCCACTTT.

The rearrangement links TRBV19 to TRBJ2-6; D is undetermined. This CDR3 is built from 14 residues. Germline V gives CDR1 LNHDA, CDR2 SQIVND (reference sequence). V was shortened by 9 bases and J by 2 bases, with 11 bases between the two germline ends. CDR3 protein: CASNWPAGANVLTF. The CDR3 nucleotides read TGTGCCAGCAATTGGCCTGCTGGGGCCAACGTCCTGACTTTC.